This entry lists 25 T cell receptor beta chains sequenced from one sample in a study of cytomegalovirus exposure and HLA in healthy donors. With 60 Vbeta and 13 Jbeta primers, the PCR was carried out. Clones were read by immunoSEQ multiplex PCR, and TCRdb kept only the in-frame ones, dropping some. Of almost 90,000 clones listed, around 85% are singletons. Sequencing input: PBMCs. These receptors all come from a man aged 35-49 years in good health and CMV-seropositive.

The chain employs TRBV7-6 and TRBJ2-1, with D hard to call. V lost 1 base and J 10 bases, leaving 14 bases between the germline ends. This CDR3 is built from 14 residues. CDR1 and CDR2 from the germline V gene are SGHVS and FNYEAQ. The CDR3 DNA follows: TGTGCCAGCAGCTTAGTCCGCGAGGCCGACGAGCAGTTCTTC. It translates to CASSLVREADEQFF.

The rearrangement links TRBV5-5 to TRBJ1-2, with 7 nucleotides matching TRBD1. There are 15 residues in the CDR3. Germline CDR1 SGHKS, CDR2 YYEKEE (reference sequence). J gave up 4 bases and V 4 bases, and 10 bases lay outside the gene matches. The DNA for the CDR3 is TGTGCCAGCAGCCTGGCCAACAGGGGCGCCTATGGCTACACCTTC. Amino acids: CASSLANRGAYGYTF.

The chain links TRBV9 to TRBJ2-2, with TRBD2 matching over 12 bases. The CDR3 length is 16 residues. J lost 1 base, V lost 4 bases, and 2 bases had no gene match. The germline V gene has CDR1 SGDLS and CDR2 YYNGEE. The DNA for the CDR3 is TGTGCCAGCAGCAGGACTAGCGGGAAGAACACCGGGGAGCTGTTTTTT. This encodes CASSRTSGKNTGELFF.

V usage is TRBV5-6 and J usage is TRBJ2-5; 9 nucleotides line up with TRBD2. J lost 5 bases, V lost 1 base, and 3 bases had no gene match. Germline-derived CDR1 and CDR2 are SGHDT and YYEEEE. There are 14 residues in the CDR3. CDR3 bases: TGTGCCAGCAGCTTGATGGCGGGGGGGGAGACCCAGTACTTC. Translation gives CASSLMAGGETQYF.

This sequence joins TRBV7-6 and TRBJ2-2, with D tentatively TRBD1 (7 bases). Trimming removed 1 base from V and 3 bases from J, with 18 bases in between. CDR1 is SGHVS and CDR2 is FNYEAQ in the germline V gene. The CDR3 covers 18 residues. The CDR3 bases are TGTGCCAGCAGCTTAGAGGCCCCAGGGGGGACGCACACCGGGGAGCTGTTTTTT. Translation: CASSLEAPGGTHTGELFF. Full variable domain (outside the CDR3, taken from reference TRBV7-6 and TRBJ2-2): GAGVSQSPRYKVTKRGQDVALRCDPISGHVSLYWYRQALGQGPEFLTYFNYEAQQDKSGLPNDRFSAERPEGSISTLTIQRTEQRDSAMYRCASSLEAPGGTHTGELFFGEGSRLTVL.

V and J are TRBV5-6 and TRBJ1-3; the D is unclear. V dropped 0 bases and J dropped 10 bases, with 11 bases sitting between them. Germline-derived CDR1 and CDR2 are SGHDT and YYEEEE. The CDR3 has 13 amino acids. DNA of the CDR3: TGTGCCAGCAGCTTGGGCAGTTCGGGTACCATATATTTT. Translated, it gives CASSLGSSGTIYF.

This clone was counted only a few times. V usage is TRBV5-8 and J usage is TRBJ2-5, with D possibly being TRBD1 (5 bases). Judging by the DNA end, TRBJ2-7 fits better; the J call may be wrong. Germline lookup yields CDR1 SGHTS and CDR2 YDEGEE. The CDR3 covers 14 residues. The CDR3 region has the DNA TGTGCCAGCAGCTTGGAACAGGCGACCTACGAGCAGTACTTC. This codes for CASSLEQATYEQYF.

The CDR3 loop reads CASRAPGREGRGETQYF. The CDR3 nucleotides read TGTGCCAGCAGGGCCCCAGGGCGGGAGGGCCGAGGGGAGACCCAGTACTTC. The chain has TRBV28 and TRBJ2-5; 9 bases fit TRBD2. J gave up 5 bases and V 6 bases, and 16 bases lay outside the gene matches. The CDR3 covers 17 residues. The germline CDR1 and CDR2 sequences are MDHEN and SYDVKM.

This clone appeared a few times. The junction departs from the called germline gene at one end, perhaps through a read error. This specimen includes other DNA sequences encoding the same CDR3. This chain links TRBV7-7 with TRBJ2-2, with 7 bases lining up with TRBD2. Germline values: CDR1 SSHAT, CDR2 FNYEAQ (reference sequence). This CDR3 contains 17 residues. CDR3 in amino acids: CASSVDSLAALTGELFF. The CDR3 nucleotides are TGTGCTAGCAGCGTTGACTCGCTAGCGGCCCTCACCGGGGAGCTGTTTTTT. Based on the CDR3 plus reference TRBV7-7 and TRBJ2-2, the full variable domain is GAGVSQSPRYKVTKRGQDVTLRCDPISSHATLYWYQQALGQGPEFLTYFNYEAQPDKSGLPSDRFSAERPEGSISTLTIQRTEQRDSAMYRCASSVDSLAALTGELFFGEGSRLTVL.

This clone was picked up a small number of times. V is TRBV6-1 and J is TRBJ2-7; TRBD2 matches 8 bases. The trim removed 0 bases at V and 3 bases at J, leaving 7 bases unmatched. Germline V CDR1 and CDR2: MNHNS, SASEGT. The CDR3 is 16 amino acids. The CDR3 region is CASSEAPASGFYEQYF. DNA of the CDR3: TGTGCCAGCAGTGAAGCGCCGGCTAGCGGGTTCTACGAGCAGTACTTC.

The chain recombines TRBV6-1 with TRBJ1-2; D is undetermined. Per the germline V gene, CDR1 is MNHNS and CDR2 is SASEGT. V shed 6 bases and J shed 3 bases, with 11 bases lying between them. The CDR3 runs 13 residues. The DNA of the CDR3 is TGTGCCAGCAGGTACACAGAAGACTATGGCTACACCTTC. It yields the protein CASRYTEDYGYTF.

The CDR3 sequence: CASSDQGKSDTQYF. The CDR3 DNA reads as TGTGCCAGCAGTGACCAGGGAAAGTCAGATACGCAGTATTTT. The chain links TRBV2 to TRBJ2-3, with a possible D match to TRBD1 (5 bases). The CDR3 has 14 amino acids. The V gene lost 3 bases and the J gene lost 4 bases, with 11 bases spanning the gap. The germline V gene has CDR1 SNHLY and CDR2 FYNNEI.

The genes are TRBV5-4 and TRBJ2-1; 9 bases line up with TRBD2. J lost 1 base, V lost 0 bases, and 2 bases had no gene match. Germline V gives CDR1 SGHNT, CDR2 YYREEE (reference sequence). This CDR3 spans 16 amino acids. The CDR3 nucleotides read TGTGCCAGCAGCTTGGAAGCGGGGGGTTCCTACAATGAGCAGTTCTTC. Protein: CASSLEAGGSYNEQFF.

CDR3 amino acids: CASSLGTHGRDTQYF. The CDR3 DNA sequence: TGTGCCAGCAGCTTAGGGACACATGGCAGAGATACGCAGTATTTT. The V call is TRBV7-9, the J call TRBJ2-3, with D tentatively TRBD1 (5 bases). The CDR3 has 15 amino acids. Trimming took off 1 base at V and 5 bases at J, with 13 bases between the two ends. Germline CDR1 is SEHNR and CDR2 is FQNEAQ (reference sequence).

The V call is TRBV28, the J call TRBJ2-5; 11 bases are shared with TRBD2. J gave up 5 bases and V 6 bases, and 14 bases lay outside the gene matches. The germline V gene has CDR1 MDHEN and CDR2 SYDVKM. The CDR3 covers 17 residues. The CDR3 DNA reads TGTGCCAGCAGGCGAACCGGGACTAGCGGACGAAGGGAGACCCAGTACTTC. As protein: CASRRTGTSGRRETQYF.

The CDR3, as DNA: TGTGCCAGCAGCTTCGGGTCGGGTGAGACCCAGTACTTC. This codes for CASSFGSGETQYF. V is TRBV11-3 and J is TRBJ2-5, with no clear D. Trimming left V 3 bases short and J 5 bases short, with 10 bases between. This CDR3 contains 13 residues. Germline CDR1 SGHNT, CDR2 YENEEA. The entire variable domain, with the rest obtained from reference TRBV11-3 and TRBJ2-5, is as follows: EAGVVQSPRYKIIEKKQPVAFWCNPISGHNTLYWYLQNLGQGPELLIRYENEEAVDDSQLPKDRFSAERLKGVDSTLKIQPAELGDSAVYLCASSFGSGETQYFGPGTRLLVL.

This rearrangement joins TRBV29-1 to TRBJ1-1; tentative D call: TRBD1 (6 bases). This CDR3 has 16 amino acids. Trimming took off 7 bases at V and 0 bases at J, with 21 bases between the two ends. Germline CDR1 reads SQVTM; CDR2 reads ANQGSEA. The CDR3 reads CSAAGARGVMNTEAFF. The CDR3 DNA reads as TGCAGCGCTGCGGGGGCGAGGGGCGTAATGAACACTGAAGCTTTCTTT.

The rearrangement uses TRBV9 and TRBJ2-3, with 11 bases fitting TRBD1. Germline V CDR1 and CDR2: SGDLS, YYNGEE. V lost 3 bases, J lost 4 bases, and 10 bases stayed unmatched. The CDR3 has 17 residues. CDR3 sequence reads: CASSAEAGTGGPDTQYF. CDR3 in DNA: TGTGCCAGCAGCGCAGAGGCCGGGACAGGGGGTCCAGATACGCAGTATTTT.

The J gene is TRBJ2-5, the V gene TRBV19; a possible D gene is TRBD2 (5 bases). Trimming cost V 4 bases and J 1 base, with 7 bases left between them. The CDR3 contains 13 residues. The germline CDR1 and CDR2 sequences are LNHDA and SQIVND (reference sequence). The CDR3 region is CASSSGLQETQYF. The CDR3 coding sequence is TGTGCCAGTAGTAGCGGGCTCCAAGAGACCCAGTACTTC.

The chain is built from TRBV19 and TRBJ2-1, with D tentatively TRBD1 (6 bases). Trimming stripped 3 bases from V and 3 bases from J, with 12 bases between. Germline CDR1 LNHDA, CDR2 SQIVND (reference sequence). CDR3 length equals 15 residues. The CDR3 nucleotides are TGTGCCAGTAGTATTAAGGCAGGGGTCTACAATGAGCAGTTCTTC. It translates to CASSIKAGVYNEQFF.

J is TRBJ2-3 and V is TRBV28, with TRBD1 identical over 8 bases. The CDR3 consists of 17 residues. The germline gives CDR1 MDHEN, CDR2 SYDVKM. J was trimmed by 10 bases and V by 6 bases; bases with no gene match: 21. In DNA, the CDR3 is TGTGCCAGCAGCCCTAGATCCCGGGACAGGACATTGTGGGCGCAGTATTTT. Translated: CASSPRSRDRTLWAQYF.

This clone appeared once. V is TRBV4-1 and J is TRBJ2-3, with 8 nucleotides matching TRBD2. The V and J ends lost 0 bases and 3 bases, in that order; junction bases with no gene match: 5. The CDR3 spans 16 residues. Germline V CDR1 and CDR2: MGHRA, YSYEKL. In DNA form, the CDR3 reads TGCGCCAGCAGCCAAGAAGGGACTAGGGGGACAGATACGCAGTATTTT. Residues: CASSQEGTRGTDTQYF.

CDR3 region: CASSFLSGANVLTF. CDR3 bases: TGCGCCAGCAGCTTCCTTTCTGGGGCCAACGTCCTGACTTTC. The chain couples TRBV5-1 to TRBJ2-6; D uncertain. V was clipped by 2 bases and J by 1 base, with 4 bases between them. Per germline, CDR1 SGHRS and CDR2 YFSETQ. CDR3 length: 14 amino acids.

V is TRBV7-9 and J is TRBJ1-3; 8 positions match TRBD1. Germline CDR1 and CDR2: SEHNR and FQNEAQ (reference sequence). V shed 11 bases and J 2 bases; nucleotides not matched to a gene: 5. The CDR3 length is 13 residues. The CDR3 spells CAGQGAPGNTIYF. As DNA, the CDR3 is TGTGCCGGTCAGGGGGCCCCTGGAAACACCATATATTTT. The whole variable domain, filled in from reference TRBV7-9 and TRBJ1-3, reads DTGVSQNPRHKITKRGQNVTFRCDPISEHNRLYWYRQTLGQGPEFLTYFQNEAQLEKSRLLSDRFSAERPKGSFSTLEIQRTEQGDSAMYLCAGQGAPGNTIYFGEGSWLTVV.

The table lists this clone with a count of one. The chain has TRBV10-3 and TRBJ2-1; perhaps TRBD2 as D (6 bases). V was shortened by 0 bases and J by 7 bases, with 19 bases between the two germline ends. The CDR3 contains 17 residues. CDR1 and CDR2 (germline): ENHRY, SYGVKD. The CDR3 DNA is TGTGCCATCAGTGAGTCGAAGGTGGGACTGTCGAGTAATGAGCAGTTCTTC. Translation gives CAISESKVGLSSNEQFF.